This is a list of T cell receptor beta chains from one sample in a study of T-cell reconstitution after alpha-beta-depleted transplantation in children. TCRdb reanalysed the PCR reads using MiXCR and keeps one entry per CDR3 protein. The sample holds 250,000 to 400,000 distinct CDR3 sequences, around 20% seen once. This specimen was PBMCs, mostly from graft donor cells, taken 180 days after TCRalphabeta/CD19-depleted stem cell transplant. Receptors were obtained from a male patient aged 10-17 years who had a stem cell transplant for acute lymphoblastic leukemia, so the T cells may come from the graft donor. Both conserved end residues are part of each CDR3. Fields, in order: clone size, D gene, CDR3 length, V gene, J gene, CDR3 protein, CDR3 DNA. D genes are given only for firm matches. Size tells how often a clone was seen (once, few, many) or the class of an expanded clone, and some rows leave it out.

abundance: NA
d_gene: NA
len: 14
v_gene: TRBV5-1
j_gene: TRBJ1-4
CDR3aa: CASSLTGQREKLFF
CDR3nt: TGCGCCAGCAGCTTGACGGGCCAGAGGGAAAAACTGTTTTTT

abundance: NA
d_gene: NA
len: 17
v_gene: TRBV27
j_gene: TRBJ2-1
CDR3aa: CASSSDPRWQGADGQFF
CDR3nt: TGTGCCAGCAGTTCGGATCCACGATGGCAGGGAGCGGATGGGCAGTTCTTC

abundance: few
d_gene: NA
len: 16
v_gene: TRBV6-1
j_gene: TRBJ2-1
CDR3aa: CASSGYGEFLHNEQFF
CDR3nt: TGTGCCAGCAGTGGCTACGGGGAGTTCCTCCACAATGAGCAGTTCTTC

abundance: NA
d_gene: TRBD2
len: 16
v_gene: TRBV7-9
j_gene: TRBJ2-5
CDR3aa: CASSPELAGGWETQYF
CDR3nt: TGTGCCAGCAGCCCTGAGCTAGCGGGAGGTTGGGAGACCCAGTACTTC

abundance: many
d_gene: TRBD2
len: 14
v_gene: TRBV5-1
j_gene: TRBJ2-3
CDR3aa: CASRSGSLTDTQYF
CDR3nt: TGCGCCAGCAGAAGCGGGAGCCTCACAGATACGCAGTATTTT

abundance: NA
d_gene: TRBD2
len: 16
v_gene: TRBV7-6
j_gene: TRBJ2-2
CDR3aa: CASSLEALAGSGELFF
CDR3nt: TGTGCCAGCAGCTTAGAAGCACTAGCGGGTTCCGGGGAGCTGTTTTTT

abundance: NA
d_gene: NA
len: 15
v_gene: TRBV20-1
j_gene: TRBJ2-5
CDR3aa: CSARDFGVPQETQYF
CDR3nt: TGCAGTGCTAGAGATTTCGGGGTGCCACAAGAGACCCAGTACTTC

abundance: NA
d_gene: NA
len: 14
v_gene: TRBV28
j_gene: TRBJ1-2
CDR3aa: CASRRTAEHYGYTF
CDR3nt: TGTGCCAGCAGACGGACAGCGGAGCACTATGGCTACACCTTC

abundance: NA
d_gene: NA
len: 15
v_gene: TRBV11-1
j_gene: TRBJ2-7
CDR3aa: CASSPTRISSYEQYF
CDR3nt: TGTGCCAGCAGTCCTACACGAATAAGCTCCTACGAGCAGTACTTC

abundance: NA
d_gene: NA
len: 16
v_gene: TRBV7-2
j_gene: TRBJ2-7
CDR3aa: CASSLGAWDGGREQYF
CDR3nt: TGTGCCAGCAGCTTGGGGGCCTGGGACGGAGGAAGGGAGCAGTACTTC

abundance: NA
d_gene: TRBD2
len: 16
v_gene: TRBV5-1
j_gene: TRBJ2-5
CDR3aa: CASSVQSDTGGETQYF
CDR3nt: TGCGCCAGCAGCGTGCAATCAGACACCGGGGGGGAGACCCAGTACTTC

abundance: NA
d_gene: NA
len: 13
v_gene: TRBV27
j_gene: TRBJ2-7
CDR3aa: CASSFWGSNEQYF
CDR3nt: TGTGCCAGCAGTTTCTGGGGAAGCAACGAGCAGTACTTC

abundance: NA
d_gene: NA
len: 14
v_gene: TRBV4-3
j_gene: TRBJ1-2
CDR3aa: CASSQDRSNYGYTF
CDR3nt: TGCGCCAGCAGCCAAGATAGGTCGAACTATGGCTACACCTTC

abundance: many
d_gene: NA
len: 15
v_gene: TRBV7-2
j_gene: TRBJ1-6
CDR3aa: CASSFHAGPNSPLHF
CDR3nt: TGTGCCAGCAGCTTTCACGCAGGGCCTAATTCACCCCTCCACTTT

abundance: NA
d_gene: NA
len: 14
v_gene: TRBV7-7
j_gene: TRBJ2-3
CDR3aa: CASSANPQAGLQYF
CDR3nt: TGTGCCAGCAGCGCAAACCCGCAGGCGGGACTGCAGTATTTT

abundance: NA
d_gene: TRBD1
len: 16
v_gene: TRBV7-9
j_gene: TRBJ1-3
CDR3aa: CASSLAPTGYRNTIYF
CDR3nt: TGTGCCAGCAGCTTAGCTCCGACAGGGTATAGAAACACCATATATTTT

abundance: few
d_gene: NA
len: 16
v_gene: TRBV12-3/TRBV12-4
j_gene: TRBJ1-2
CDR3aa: CASSVTGPSTPYGYTF
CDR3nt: TGTGCCAGCAGTGTAACTGGGCCCTCAACCCCGTATGGCTACACCTTC

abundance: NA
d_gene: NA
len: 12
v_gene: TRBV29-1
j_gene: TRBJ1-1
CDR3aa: CSVAGGGTEAFF
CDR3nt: TGCAGCGTTGCAGGCGGAGGGACTGAAGCTTTCTTT

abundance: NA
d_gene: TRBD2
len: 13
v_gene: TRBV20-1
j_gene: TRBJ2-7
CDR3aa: CSMPASGTYEQYF
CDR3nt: TGCAGTATGCCGGCTAGCGGAACCTACGAGCAGTACTTC